The rows below give T cell receptor beta chains drawn from one sample of a study of blood T cell repertoires in COVID-19. Profiling relied on immunoSEQ multiplex PCR, and the TCRdb table lists in-frame clones only, not all of them. This sample yields hundreds of thousands of clones, of which approximately 85% are seen a single time; 5.5% to 6% belongs to the top ten. The sequencing sample was made of peripheral blood. The receptors come from a woman older than 75 with COVID-19, enrolled during active disease. Both conserved end residues are part of each CDR3. A D gene is named only where the DNA matches it firmly. The size field is filled for only some rows; it gives once, few, many or a size class.

CDR3 length,clone size,V gene,J gene,D gene,CDR3 protein,CDR3 DNA
15,.,TRBV5-1,TRBJ1-1,TRBD1,CASTDRGSRNTEAFF,TGCGCCAGCACTGACAGGGGGAGCCGAAACACTGAAGCTTTCTTT
14,.,TRBV5-1,TRBJ1-2,TRBD1,CASSISQGAAGYTF,TGCGCCAGCAGCATCAGTCAGGGGGCCGCTGGCTACACCTTC
18,.,TRBV19,TRBJ2-7,TRBD2,CASRETSGGPLSSYEQYF,TGTGCCAGTAGGGAGACTAGCGGGGGGCCACTGAGCTCCTACGAGCAGTACTTC
13,.,TRBV10-3,TRBJ1-5,.,CAISELGDQPQHF,TGTGCCATCAGTGAGTTAGGGGATCAGCCCCAGCATTTT
12,.,TRBV10-3,TRBJ2-5,TRBD1,CAISGQGETQYF,TGTGCCATCAGTGGACAGGGGGAGACCCAGTACTTC
16,.,TRBV6-5,TRBJ2-3,TRBD1,CASSYYRGLETDTQYF,TGTGCCAGCAGTTATTACAGGGGGCTGGAGACAGATACGCAGTATTTT
16,.,TRBV7-2,TRBJ1-4,.,CASSLNQVGNSEKLFF,TGTGCCAGCAGCTTAAATCAAGTCGGGAACAGTGAAAAACTGTTTTTT
13,.,TRBV2,TRBJ1-5,.,CASMSGSNQPQHF,TGTGCCAGCATGTCAGGGAGCAATCAGCCCCAGCATTTT
16,.,TRBV19,TRBJ2-3,.,CASSLGGTVYTDTQYF,TGTGCCAGTAGCTTAGGCGGGACAGTATACACAGATACGCAGTATTTT
13,.,TRBV6-5,TRBJ2-7,TRBD2,CASSPGLQSEQYF,TGTGCCAGCAGTCCGGGACTACAGTCCGAGCAGTACTTC
13,.,TRBV28,TRBJ2-2,.,CASRNPGVGELFF,TGTGCCAGCAGAAATCCGGGGGTCGGGGAGCTGTTTTTT
15,few,TRBV28,TRBJ1-1,TRBD1,CASSGRRGQGTEAFF,TGTGCCAGCAGTGGGCGCAGGGGGCAGGGCACTGAAGCTTTCTTT
15,few,TRBV19,TRBJ1-5,TRBD1,CASSIAAGGGQPQHF,TGTGCCAGTAGTATAGCGGCAGGGGGCGGTCAGCCCCAGCATTTT
15,.,TRBV4-1,TRBJ2-1,.,CASSHPDRDTNEQFF,TGCGCCAGCAGCCATCCCGACCGGGACACCAATGAGCAGTTCTTC
15,.,TRBV10-2,TRBJ2-3,TRBD2,CAGASSGGSTDTQYF,TGCGCCGGGGCTTCTAGCGGGGGTTCCACAGATACGCAGTATTTT
14,.,TRBV3-1/TRBV3-2,TRBJ1-2,.,CASSHPDRIYGYTF,TGTGCCAGCAGCCATCCAGACAGGATCTATGGCTACACCTTC
16,once,TRBV7-6,TRBJ2-7,TRBD2,CASSLSSGGSFDEQYF,TGTGCCAGCAGCTTATCTAGCGGGGGGTCTTTTGACGAGCAGTACTTC
14,.,TRBV5-1,TRBJ2-7,.,CASSAGQTSYEQYF,TGCGCCAGCAGCGCGGGACAGACCTCCTACGAGCAGTACTTC
16,.,TRBV19,TRBJ2-2,.,CATSLRTTSNTGELFF,TGTGCCACCTCTCTCAGGACAACCTCGAACACCGGGGAGCTGTTTTTT
15,.,TRBV28,TRBJ1-2,.,CASSRTSTGNYGYTF,TGTGCCAGCAGTCGCACCTCCACAGGGAACTATGGCTACACCTTC
16,.,TRBV18,TRBJ2-1,TRBD2,CASSPPGGGPYNEQFF,TGTGCCAGCTCACCACCGGGCGGGGGGCCCTACAATGAGCAGTTCTTC
15,.,TRBV15,TRBJ1-3,.,CATRRGGGYGNTIYF,TGTGCCACCCGCCGGGGAGGGGGTTATGGAAACACCATATATTTT
14,.,TRBV4-3,TRBJ1-1,TRBD1,CASSRRQGYTEAFF,TGCGCCAGCAGCCGCCGACAGGGATACACTGAAGCTTTCTTT
16,.,TRBV7-8,TRBJ1-3,.,CASSLMGGSSGNTIYF,TGTGCCAGCAGCTTAATGGGGGGGAGCTCTGGAAACACCATATATTTT
15,.,TRBV5-1,TRBJ2-5,TRBD2,CASRQLAGGAETQYF,TGCGCCAGCAGACAACTAGCGGGGGGGGCGGAGACCCAGTACTTC
12,.,TRBV19,TRBJ2-2,.,CASNFVAGELFF,TGTGCCAGTAACTTCGTCGCCGGGGAGCTGTTTTTT
14,.,TRBV9,TRBJ2-7,TRBD1,CASSAGQNPYEQYF,TGTGCCAGCAGCGCGGGACAGAATCCCTACGAGCAGTACTTC
14,.,TRBV15,TRBJ1-1,.,CATSRTGFRTEAFF,TGTGCCACCAGCAGAACAGGGTTCCGGACTGAAGCTTTCTTT
12,.,TRBV3-1/TRBV3-2,TRBJ1-5,.,CASSLRRQPQHF,TGTGCCAGCAGCCTTAGGAGGCAGCCCCAGCATTTT
13,few,TRBV5-4,TRBJ1-2,.,CASSADRNYGYTF,TGTGCCAGCAGCGCCGACAGGAACTATGGCTACACCTTC
13,once,TRBV19,TRBJ1-2,TRBD1,CASSMTGSYGYTF,TGTGCCAGTAGTATGACAGGGAGCTATGGCTACACCTTC
17,few,TRBV5-1,TRBJ1-3,TRBD1,CASSLFQGQGSGNTIYF,TGCGCCAGCAGCTTGTTCCAGGGACAGGGGAGCGGAAACACCATATATTTT
15,few,TRBV6-5,TRBJ1-5,.,CASSSTGLGNQPQHF,TGTGCCAGCAGTTCTACAGGTCTCGGCAATCAGCCCCAGCATTTT
15,.,TRBV5-7,TRBJ1-5,.,CASSETAYSNQPQHF,TGTGCCAGCAGCGAGACAGCTTATAGCAATCAGCCCCAGCATTTT
14,.,TRBV28,TRBJ1-1,.,CASNSGQKAIKAFF,TGTGCCAGCAACAGCGGCCAGAAGGCTATTAAAGCTTTCTTT
14,.,TRBV5-4,TRBJ1-2,TRBD1,CASSLGQGNYGYTF,TGTGCCAGCAGCTTGGGACAGGGTAACTATGGCTACACCTTC
15,.,TRBV7-2,TRBJ2-7,TRBD2,CASSSLLAGGSEQYF,TGTGCCAGCAGCTCCTTACTAGCGGGGGGCTCCGAGCAGTACTTC
15,few,TRBV6-5,TRBJ1-5,TRBD1,CASSGGQGGHQPQHF,TGTGCCAGCAGCGGGGGACAGGGGGGGCATCAGCCCCAGCATTTT
11,.,TRBV5-1,TRBJ2-3,.,CASGSTDTQYF,TGCGCCAGCGGCAGCACAGATACGCAGTATTTT
14,once,TRBV9,TRBJ1-1,.,CASSPGLQNTEAFF,TGTGCCAGCAGCCCAGGTCTCCAGAACACTGAAGCTTTCTTT
14,.,TRBV6-5,TRBJ1-5,TRBD1,CASSYRGGNQPQHF,TGTGCCAGCAGCTACAGGGGTGGCAATCAGCCCCAGCATTTT
17,few,TRBV4-2,TRBJ2-3,TRBD2,CASSQEGLAGGSDTQYF,TGTGCCAGCAGCCAAGAAGGCCTAGCGGGGGGCTCAGATACGCAGTATTTT
15,few,TRBV19,TRBJ1-2,.,CASSILAGNSYGYTF,TGTGCCAGTAGTATTTTGGCAGGAAACTCCTATGGCTACACCTTC
14,.,TRBV5-5,TRBJ1-4,.,CASSFSRVAEKLFF,TGTGCCAGCAGCTTCTCCCGGGTAGCGGAAAAACTGTTTTTT
16,.,TRBV11-2,TRBJ2-3,TRBD2,CASSRGGGGASDTQYF,TGTGCCAGCAGCCGAGGGGGCGGGGGGGCCTCAGATACGCAGTATTTT
15,.,TRBV18,TRBJ1-5,TRBD1,CASSRTGDSNQPQHF,TGTGCCAGCTCAAGGACAGGGGATAGCAATCAGCCCCAGCATTTT
14,.,TRBV11-2,TRBJ1-2,.,CASSLVRDGGGYTF,TGTGCCAGCAGCTTAGTAAGGGACGGGGGAGGCTACACCTTC
15,.,TRBV5-1,TRBJ2-4,.,CASSLEQGSKNIQYF,TGCGCCAGCAGCTTGGAACAGGGTTCGAAAAACATTCAGTACTTC
13,.,TRBV14,TRBJ1-1,.,CASSLGFNTEAFF,TGTGCCAGCAGCCTGGGCTTTAACACTGAAGCTTTCTTT
15,.,TRBV18,TRBJ1-1,TRBD1,CASSSAGGLDTEAFF,TGTGCCAGCTCGTCCGCAGGGGGTCTGGACACTGAAGCTTTCTTT
14,.,TRBV11-3,TRBJ2-1,TRBD1,CASSPRDRYNEQFF,TGTGCCAGCAGCCCCCGGGACAGATACAATGAGCAGTTCTTC
14,.,TRBV3-1/TRBV3-2,TRBJ1-2,.,CASSQGLGANGYTF,TGTGCCAGCAGCCAAGGGTTAGGGGCGAATGGCTACACCTTC